The 5 T cell receptor beta chains reported below all come from one sample, sequenced in a study of cytomegalovirus exposure and HLA in healthy donors. In the PCR, 60 Vbeta and 13 Jbeta primers were used. The data were produced by immunoSEQ multiplex PCR, yet TCRdb's version contains in-frame clones alone and is incomplete. The repertoire holds some 180,000 clones, with 81% as singletons. Source material: PBMCs. The receptors were gathered from a man in his forties or fifties in good health and CMV-seropositive.

This clone has just a few counts. The genes are TRBV13 and TRBJ1-2; 8 positions match TRBD1. With V trimmed by 4 bases and J by 6 bases, 16 bases remained unmatched. Germline CDR1 is PRHDT and CDR2 is FYEKMQ (reference sequence). There are 17 residues in the CDR3. CDR3 region: CASSSSGQAGAGDGYTF. In nucleotides, the CDR3 is TGTGCCAGCAGCTCTTCGGGACAGGCAGGCGCAGGTGATGGCTACACCTTC.

The rearrangement links TRBV6-6 to TRBJ2-1, with D possibly matching TRBD1 (6 bases). The V end was cut by 6 bases, the J end by 5 bases, with 11 bases between. Germline values: CDR1 MNHNY, CDR2 SVGAGI (reference sequence). The CDR3 loop spans 13 amino acids. The CDR3 loop reads CASRQGSDNEQFF. CDR3 bases: TGTGCCAGCAGACAGGGAAGTGACAATGAGCAGTTCTTC.

This clone was seen a single time. V usage is TRBV4-1 and J usage is TRBJ2-5; the match to TRBD1 covers 7 bases. Germline assignment: CDR1 MGHRA and CDR2 YSYEKL. V lost 1 base, J lost 5 bases, and 10 bases stayed unmatched. The CDR3 spans 16 residues. The CDR3 spells CASSQGQGQARETQYF. As DNA, the CDR3 is TGCGCCAGCAGCCAAGGACAGGGCCAGGCACGGGAGACCCAGTACTTC.

This clone was counted a few times. The V call is TRBV7-9, the J call TRBJ1-1; weak D call: TRBD1 (5 bases). Germline CDR1 SEHNR, CDR2 FQNEAQ (reference sequence). Trimming pared 0 bases from V and 11 bases from J, leaving 25 bases between. This CDR3 has 17 residues. In nucleotides, the CDR3 is TGTGCCAGCAGCTTAGCGATCGACAGCGCTGGCCCTCGTAGCGCTTTCTTT. Its protein product is CASSLAIDSAGPRSAFF.

The chain links TRBV5-1 to TRBJ2-1, with D possibly being TRBD1 (5 bases). The CDR3 spans 15 residues. The germline V gene has CDR1 SGHRS and CDR2 YFSETQ. V was cut by 3 bases and J by 10 bases, with 20 bases left in between. In DNA form, the CDR3 reads TGCGCCAGCAGCTCCGCAGCCCCGCCAGGGTCAGAGCAGTTCTTC. Encoded protein: CASSSAAPPGSEQFF. Based on the CDR3 plus reference TRBV5-1 and TRBJ2-1, the full variable domain is KAGVTQTPRYLIKTRGQQVTLSCSPISGHRSVSWYQQTPGQGLQFLFEYFSETQRNKGNFPGRFSGRQFSNSRSEMNVSTLELGDSALYLCASSSAAPPGSEQFFGPGTRLTVL.